This T cell receptor beta chain was recorded in a study of a mutant IDH1 vaccine in newly diagnosed glioma. Whole-study context: Patients began vaccination 4-6 weeks after radiotherapy alone, or with temozolomide cycles. Sex distribution of treated patients was approximately 62% male and approximately 38% female; mean age was around 40 years.

Documented time point: week 23, last vaccination. Doses of 300 ug of mutant IDH1 20-mer peptide were given with topical imiquimod. Each donor presented with a new WHO grade 3 or 4 astrocytoma that tested IDH1-mutant and showed ATRX loss. The germline gives CDR1 SGDLS, CDR2 YYNGEE. CDR3 length: 15 amino acids. After removal of 0 bases from V and 4 bases from J, the junction contained 4 bases not matched to a gene. This table comes from immunoSEQ multiplex PCR, and its TCRdb copy is limited to in-frame clones, with some not included. The sample contains approximately 44,000 clones, roughly 90% of which appear only once. As regards this clone: No antigen is known for it.

This chain joins TRBV9 and TRBJ2-3; 8 bases are a match to TRBD1. This TCR was recovered from a man in his fifties or sixties with glioma. The specimen was PBMCs, collected from a glioma patient whose treatment included an IDH1 peptide vaccine. CDR3 nucleotide sequence: TGTGCCAGCAGCGTAGAGGACAGGGTATCAGATACGCAGTATTTT. It is translated as CASSVEDRVSDTQYF.